These 27 T cell receptor beta chains originate from one sample sequenced in a study of neurological immune-mediated disorders (dated by TCRdb to between 2017 and 2020). Preparation of the library involved 5' RACE. Sequencing used an Illumina HiSeq 2500. TCRdb redid the processing of the public reads, applying fastp at Q25 and MiXCR, and retained in-frame beta chains. Records with the same CDR3 protein are collapsed into one entry carrying the most frequent genes and DNA. Within this sample are around 40,000 distinct CDR3 sequences, with 6.5% to 7.5% of them counted one time only. The biggest ten clones account for around 5% of the sample. The sequenced sample consisted of CD4+ T cells from blood. These receptors were obtained from a man between 45 and 60 years old in good health.

J is TRBJ1-3 and V is TRBV5-1; D perhaps matches TRBD1 (5 bases). The germline gives CDR1 SGHRS, CDR2 YFSETQ. V lost 0 bases, J lost 0 bases, and 16 bases lay in between. This CDR3 has 18 residues. As DNA, the CDR3 is TGCGCCAGCAGCTTGGTTGCGGGACGCCGCACCTCTGGAAACACCATATATTTT. This codes for CASSLVAGRRTSGNTIYF.

In its sample, this clonotype was seen many times. The chain employs TRBV11-2 and TRBJ2-3; 7 bases align to TRBD1. V trimming: 5 bases; J trimming: 11 bases; junction bases outside the gene matches: 13. CDR1 SGHAT and CDR2 FQNNGV come from the germline V gene. The CDR3 spans 14 residues. The CDR3 region has the DNA TGTGCCAGCAGCGTATACGACTGGGACAGCAGGCAGTATTTT. This translates into CASSVYDWDSRQYF.

In this sample, this clonotype turned up many times. The chain has TRBV14 and TRBJ2-2, with D possibly TRBD2 on 6 matching bases. The germline gives CDR1 SGHDN, CDR2 FVKESK. This CDR3 is built from 15 residues. Trimming left V 1 base short and J 7 bases short, with 13 bases between. In DNA, the CDR3 is TGTGCCAGCAGCCAAGTAACTAGCTCGCTCGGGGAGCTGTTTTTT. Amino acid sequence: CASSQVTSSLGELFF.

This clonotype was counted at least ten times. The chain couples TRBV7-9 to TRBJ2-5, with TRBD1 matching 7 bases. CDR1 is SEHNR and CDR2 is FQNEAQ in the germline V gene (reference sequence). J lost 4 bases, V lost 5 bases, and 4 bases had no gene match. The CDR3 covers 13 residues. This CDR3 reads CASSGRQGETQYF. DNA for the CDR3: TGTGCCAGCAGCGGTAGACAGGGAGAGACCCAGTACTTC.

The chain has TRBV20-1 and TRBJ2-7; 8 positions match TRBD2. V trimming: 7 bases; J trimming: 0 bases; junction bases outside the gene matches: 5. Germline V gives CDR1 DFQATT, CDR2 SNEGSKA (reference sequence). This CDR3 comprises 13 residues. This CDR3 reads CSGTSPSSYEQYF. The CDR3 region has the DNA TGCAGTGGGACTAGCCCGAGCTCCTACGAGCAGTACTTC.

This clonotype was observed many times. J is TRBJ2-1 and V is TRBV28; weak D call: TRBD2 (7 bases). This CDR3 is 15 amino acids long. Looked up from germline, CDR1 is MDHEN and CDR2 is SYDVKM. Trimming removed 3 bases at V and 1 base at J, with 10 bases between. The CDR3 loop is CASSFEGGSYNEQFF. Here the CDR3 DNA reads TGTGCCAGCAGTTTTGAGGGGGGGTCCTACAATGAGCAGTTCTTC.

This clonotype was seen repeatedly, ten times or more. The chain joins TRBV10-3 to TRBJ1-1; TRBD1 matches 9 bases. Germline CDR1 reads ENHRY; CDR2 reads SYGVKD. The length of the CDR3 is 15 residues. After removal of 0 bases from V and 6 bases from J, the junction contained 5 bases not matched to a gene. In DNA form, the CDR3 reads TGTGCCATCAGTGAGTCCGACAGGGGGGTGGCTGAAGCTTTCTTT. It specifies CAISESDRGVAEAFF.

This clonotype was seen many times. The gene calls are TRBV7-2 and TRBJ2-3, with 10 bases lining up with TRBD2. Trimming removed 0 bases from V and 5 bases from J; junction bases left unmatched: 5. The CDR3 totals 16 residues. Germline CDR1 and CDR2: SGHTA and FQGNSA. As DNA, the CDR3 is TGTGCCAGCAGCTTAGCGATACTAGCGGGGCGAGATACGCAGTATTTT. It is translated as CASSLAILAGRDTQYF.

This clonotype was counted a single time. The J gene is TRBJ2-5, the V gene TRBV20-1, with 9 bases fitting TRBD2. CDR3 size: 18 residues. The ends lost 4 bases at V and 5 bases at J; junction bases unmatched: 20. Germline CDR1 reads DFQATT; CDR2 reads SNEGSKA (reference sequence). The CDR3 nucleotides are TGCAGTGCTACCAGTCGGAATGGCGGGAGGGCCGGAAGGGAGACCCAGTACTTC. The encoded protein is CSATSRNGGRAGRETQYF.

The sample holds many counts of this clonotype. The chain is built from TRBV7-9 and TRBJ2-7, with TRBD1 identical over 7 bases. With V trimmed by 1 base and J by 5 bases, 5 bases remained unmatched. Germline V lookup: CDR1 SEHNR, CDR2 FQNEAQ (reference sequence). The CDR3 has 14 residues. The CDR3 DNA follows: TGTGCCAGCAGCTTAGGACAGGGTTTGGACGAGCAGTACTTC. Translating gives CASSLGQGLDEQYF. The full variable domain, its missing parts supplied by reference TRBV7-9 and TRBJ2-7, is DTGVSQNPRHKITKRGQNVTFRCDPISEHNRLYWYRQTLGQGPEFLTYFQNEAQLEKSRLLSDRFSAERPKGSFSTLEIQRTEQGDSAMYLCASSLGQGLDEQYFGPGTRLTVT.

This clonotype was recorded many times. The genes are TRBV18 and TRBJ2-2; D unclear. Germline CDR1 KGHSH, CDR2 LQKENI. The CDR3 extends over 15 amino acids. Trimming left V 6 bases short and J 4 bases short, with 15 bases between. This CDR3 reads CASSPGNTGTGELFF. CDR3 DNA sequence: TGTGCCAGCTCGCCTGGTAACACTGGCACCGGGGAGCTGTTTTTT.

The rearrangement uses TRBV7-9 and TRBJ1-4; 10 bases line up with TRBD1. The germline V gene encodes CDR1 SEHNR and CDR2 FQNEAQ (reference sequence). The CDR3 spans 18 residues. V lost 0 bases and J lost 5; bases outside the gene matches: 9. The CDR3, as DNA: TGTGCCAGCAGCTTAGCTAACCCCTGGGGACAGGGGAATGAAAAACTGTTTTTT. It is translated as CASSLANPWGQGNEKLFF. Drawing the rest from reference TRBV7-9 and TRBJ1-4, the complete variable domain is DTGVSQNPRHKITKRGQNVTFRCDPISEHNRLYWYRQTLGQGPEFLTYFQNEAQLEKSRLLSDRFSAERPKGSFSTLEIQRTEQGDSAMYLCASSLANPWGQGNEKLFFGSGTQLSVL.

Many counts were recorded for this clonotype. This rearrangement joins TRBV7-2 to TRBJ2-5; D remains ambiguous. Germline V CDR1 and CDR2: SGHTA, FQGNSA. V lost 2 bases, J lost 1 base, and 8 bases lay in between. The CDR3 has 14 residues. CDR3 residues: CASSLISSQETQYF. As DNA, the CDR3 is TGTGCCAGCAGCTTAATCAGTTCCCAAGAGACCCAGTACTTC.

This chain connects TRBV18 to TRBJ2-2; D is unresolved. The germline V gene encodes CDR1 KGHSH and CDR2 LQKENI. V lost 2 bases and J 4 bases, leaving 11 bases between the germline ends. This CDR3 is built from 15 residues. CDR3 region: CASSPGKLITGELFF. The CDR3 region has the DNA TGTGCCAGCTCACCAGGGAAGTTGATCACCGGGGAGCTGTTTTTT.

This clonotype has ten or more counts. The chain carries TRBV7-2 and TRBJ2-3; 7 bases are shared with TRBD1. The CDR3 is 14 residues long. The ends lost 7 bases at V and 2 bases at J; junction bases unmatched: 6. CDR1 SGHTA and CDR2 FQGNSA come from the germline V gene. The CDR3 region has the DNA TGTGCCAGCACTGACAGGGCTTACACAGATACGCAGTATTTT. Its protein product is CASTDRAYTDTQYF.

This clonotype was recorded at least ten times. The chain links TRBV6-5 to TRBJ2-2; D possibly corresponds to TRBD2 (6 bases). Trimming shortened V by 8 bases and J by 2 bases, and 12 bases separated the two germline ends. This CDR3 is built from 14 residues. Looked up from germline, CDR1 is MNHEY and CDR2 is SVGAGI. This CDR3 is CASCRERNTGELFF. The CDR3 coding sequence is TGTGCCAGCTGTCGGGAGCGAAACACCGGGGAGCTGTTTTTT.

This clonotype was seen ten or more times. The chain carries TRBV9 and TRBJ2-5; TRBD2 aligns across 7 bases. V lost 0 bases and J lost 5; bases outside the gene matches: 7. This CDR3 spans 15 amino acids. Germline loops: CDR1 SGDLS, CDR2 YYNGEE. CDR3 nucleotides: TGTGCCAGCAGCGTAGGGGGTAGCGGGTTCGAGACCCAGTACTTC. This sequence encodes CASSVGGSGFETQYF. The variable domain in full, completed from reference TRBV9 and TRBJ2-5, reads DSGVTQTPKHLITATGQRVTLRCSPRSGDLSVYWYQQSLDQGLQFLIQYYNGEERAKGNILERFSAQQFPDLHSELNLSSLELGDSALYFCASSVGGSGFETQYFGPGTRLLVL.

There are many counts of this clonotype. This chain uses TRBV3-1 with TRBJ2-7, with D perhaps TRBD1 (6 bases). CDR1 and CDR2 (germline): LGHDT, YNNKEL (reference sequence). CDR3 length equals 14 residues. The germline V and J ends were trimmed by 1 base and 7 bases, with 14 bases remaining between them. Written as DNA, the CDR3 is TGTGCCAGCAGCCAAGGTCACAGGGCGAAGGAGCAGTACTTC. This codes for CASSQGHRAKEQYF.

At least ten counts were recorded for this clonotype. The CDR3 DNA reads TGTGCCAGCAGGGCTAGCGGGGCCACCGGGGAGCTGTTTTTT. Translated, it gives CASRASGATGELFF. The chain has TRBV7-2 and TRBJ2-2, with 9 nucleotides matching TRBD2. This CDR3 spans 14 amino acids. V gave up 6 bases and J gave up 4 bases; unmatched junction bases: 3. Germline V gene data show CDR1 as SGHTA and CDR2 as FQGNSA.

This clonotype was counted ten times or more. The chain couples TRBV18 to TRBJ2-1, with 9 bases that match TRBD2. The CDR3 contains 17 residues. Per the germline V gene, CDR1 is KGHSH and CDR2 is LQKENI. The V gene end was trimmed by 5 bases and the J gene end by 7 bases; junction bases not matched to a gene: 15. DNA for the CDR3: TGTGCCAGCTCATCGGGAAGGCGGGAGGGCCCTCGTAATGAGCAGTTCTTC. Translated, it gives CASSSGRREGPRNEQFF.

The rearrangement joins TRBV20-1 to TRBJ1-2; no clear D. CDR3 length equals 13 residues. CDR1 and CDR2 (germline): DFQATT, SNEGSKA (reference sequence). V dropped 4 bases and J dropped 2 bases, with 11 bases sitting between them. The CDR3 here is CSATKTENYGYTF. In DNA form, the CDR3 reads TGCAGTGCTACCAAGACGGAGAACTATGGCTACACCTTC.

The sample holds many counts of this clonotype. The V and J genes are TRBV20-1 and TRBJ1-6; D is uncertain. V shed 0 bases and J shed 9 bases, with 12 bases lying between them. Germline V gives CDR1 DFQATT, CDR2 SNEGSKA (reference sequence). The CDR3 has 14 amino acids. The CDR3 nucleotides read TGCAGTGCTAGAGAGGGATCCGGTGGTTCACCCCTCCACTTT. This sequence encodes CSAREGSGGSPLHF.

Ten or more counts support this clonotype. The rearrangement joins TRBV5-1 to TRBJ2-5, with TRBD2 matching 8 bases. Germline CDR1 reads SGHRS; CDR2 reads YFSETQ. J was trimmed by 6 bases and V by 4 bases; bases with no gene match: 14. The CDR3 is 16 amino acids. The CDR3 is CASSPISGRTLKTQYF. The CDR3 region has the DNA TGCGCCAGCAGCCCCATAAGCGGGAGAACCTTAAAGACCCAGTACTTC.

This clonotype was found many times. The genes are TRBV6-2 or TRBV6-3 and TRBJ2-1; 13 bases line up with TRBD2. V shed 4 bases, J shed 8 bases, and the junction held 8 bases outside the gene matches. CDR1 MNHEY and CDR2 SVGEGT come from the germline V gene. This CDR3 has 16 residues. CDR3 sequence: CASSFRTSGSLDEQFF. The CDR3 region has the DNA TGTGCCAGCAGTTTCAGGACTAGCGGGAGTCTGGATGAGCAGTTCTTC.

This clonotype showed up many times. J is TRBJ2-5 and V is TRBV20-1, with 9 bases identical to TRBD1. The CDR3 has 14 amino acids. The V and J ends lost 4 bases and 3 bases, in that order; junction bases with no gene match: 6. The germline gives CDR1 DFQATT, CDR2 SNEGSKA (reference sequence). The CDR3 DNA is TGCAGTGCTATGTTTCGGACAGGGGAAGAGACCCAGTACTTC. Encoded protein: CSAMFRTGEETQYF.

This clonotype was seen at least ten times. This chain uses TRBV28 with TRBJ2-5; D not resolved. The CDR3 has 15 amino acids. CDR1 is MDHEN and CDR2 is SYDVKM in the germline V gene. The germline V and J ends were trimmed by 6 bases and 3 bases, with 17 bases remaining between them. The CDR3 region is CASREYFTLKETQYF. The CDR3 DNA sequence: TGTGCCAGCAGGGAGTACTTTACCTTAAAAGAGACCCAGTACTTC. Full variable domain (rest looked up from reference TRBV28 and TRBJ2-5): DVKVTQSSRYLVKRTGEKVFLECVQDMDHENMFWYRQDPGLGLRLIYFSYDVKMKEKGDIPEGYSVSREKKERFSLILESASTNQTSMYLCASREYFTLKETQYFGPGTRLLVL.

This clonotype was found a few times. The gene calls are TRBV6-2 or TRBV6-3 and TRBJ2-5; D gene ambiguous. The CDR3 runs to 11 residues. Germline CDR1 is MNHEY and CDR2 is SVGEGT. V dropped 6 bases and J dropped 5 bases, with 7 bases sitting between them. The CDR3, as DNA: TGTGCCAGCAGGGATACGGAGACCCAGTACTTC. It encodes CASRDTETQYF.